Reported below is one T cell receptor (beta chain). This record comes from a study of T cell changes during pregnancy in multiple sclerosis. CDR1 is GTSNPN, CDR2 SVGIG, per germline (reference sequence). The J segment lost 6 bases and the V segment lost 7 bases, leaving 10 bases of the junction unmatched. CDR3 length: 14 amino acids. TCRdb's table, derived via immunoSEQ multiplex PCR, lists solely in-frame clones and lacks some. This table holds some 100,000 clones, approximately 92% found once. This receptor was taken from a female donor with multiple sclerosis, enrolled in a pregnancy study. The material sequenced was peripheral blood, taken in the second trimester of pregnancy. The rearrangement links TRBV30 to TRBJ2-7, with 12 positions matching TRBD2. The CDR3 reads CAFSRTSGNTEQYF. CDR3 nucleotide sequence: TGTGCCTTCTCTCGGACTAGCGGGAATACCGAGCAGTACTTC.